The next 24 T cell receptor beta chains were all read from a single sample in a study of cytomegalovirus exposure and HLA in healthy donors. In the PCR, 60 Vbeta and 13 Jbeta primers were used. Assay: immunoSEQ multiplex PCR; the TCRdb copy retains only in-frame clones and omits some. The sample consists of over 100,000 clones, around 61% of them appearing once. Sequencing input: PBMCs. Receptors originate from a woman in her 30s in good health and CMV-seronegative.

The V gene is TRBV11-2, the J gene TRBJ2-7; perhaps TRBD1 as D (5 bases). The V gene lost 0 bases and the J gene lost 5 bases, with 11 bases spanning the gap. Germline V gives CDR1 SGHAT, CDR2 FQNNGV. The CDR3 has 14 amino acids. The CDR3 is CASSLDPGKNEQYF. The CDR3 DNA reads TGTGCCAGCAGCTTAGACCCAGGGAAGAACGAGCAGTACTTC.

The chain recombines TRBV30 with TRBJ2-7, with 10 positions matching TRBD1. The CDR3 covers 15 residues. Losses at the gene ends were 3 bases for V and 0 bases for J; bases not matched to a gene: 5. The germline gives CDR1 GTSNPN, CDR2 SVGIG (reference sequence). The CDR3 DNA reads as TGTGCCTGGAGAACGGGACAGGGGAGCTCCTACGAGCAGTACTTC. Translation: CAWRTGQGSSYEQYF.

The CDR3 DNA sequence: TGCGCCAGCAGCTTGACGGGAGACATCCAAGAGACCCAGTACTTC. Amino acid sequence: CASSLTGDIQETQYF. The J gene is TRBJ2-5, the V gene TRBV5-1; D may be TRBD2 (6 bases). V was shortened by 1 base and J by 1 base, with 11 bases between the two germline ends. The V gene's germline CDR1 is SGHRS and CDR2 YFSETQ. This CDR3 has 15 residues.

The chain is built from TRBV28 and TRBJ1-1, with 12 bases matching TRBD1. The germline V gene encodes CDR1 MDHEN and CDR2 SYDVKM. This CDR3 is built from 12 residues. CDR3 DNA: TGTGCGGCGGGACAGGGGGCGACTGAAGCTTTCTTT. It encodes CAAGQGATEAFF. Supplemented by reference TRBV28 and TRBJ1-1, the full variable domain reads DVKVTQSSRYLVKRTGEKVFLECVQDMDHENMFWYRQDPGLGLRLIYFSYDVKMKEKGDIPEGYSVSREKKERFSLILESASTNQTSMYLCAAGQGATEAFFGQGTRLTVV.

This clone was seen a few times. DNA of the CDR3: TGTGCCAGTAGTATAGAGCGGGAGGTACGAAATGAGCAGTTCTTC. This encodes CASSIEREVRNEQFF. The chain employs TRBV19 and TRBJ2-1; 8 bases line up with TRBD2. The CDR3 runs to 15 residues. Trimming removed 0 bases from V and 7 bases from J; junction bases left unmatched: 5. Germline lookup yields CDR1 LNHDA and CDR2 SQIVND (reference sequence). The full variable domain, its missing parts supplied by reference TRBV19 and TRBJ2-1, is DGGITQSPKYLFRKEGQNVTLSCEQNLNHDAMYWYRQDPGQGLRLIYYSQIVNDFQKGDIAEGYSVSREKKESFPLTVTSAQKNPTAFYLCASSIEREVRNEQFFGPGTRLTVL.

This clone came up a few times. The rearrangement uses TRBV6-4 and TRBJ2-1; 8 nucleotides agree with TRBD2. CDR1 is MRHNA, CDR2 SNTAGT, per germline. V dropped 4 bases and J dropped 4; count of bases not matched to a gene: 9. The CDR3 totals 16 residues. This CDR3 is CASSGSTSGIYNEQFF. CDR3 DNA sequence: TGTGCCAGCAGTGGATCAACTAGCGGAATATACAATGAGCAGTTCTTC.

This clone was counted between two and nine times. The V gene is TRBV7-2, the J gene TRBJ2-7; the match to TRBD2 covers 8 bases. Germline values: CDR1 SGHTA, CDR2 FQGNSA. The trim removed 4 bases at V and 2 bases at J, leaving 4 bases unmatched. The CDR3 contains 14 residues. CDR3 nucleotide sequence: TGTGCCAGCAGCTACAGCGGGAGTGCCTACGAGCAGTACTTC. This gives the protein CASSYSGSAYEQYF.

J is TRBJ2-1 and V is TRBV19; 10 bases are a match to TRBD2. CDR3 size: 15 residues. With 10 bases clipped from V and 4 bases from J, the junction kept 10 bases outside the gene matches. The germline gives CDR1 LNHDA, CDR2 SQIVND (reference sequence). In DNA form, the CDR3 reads TGTGCCACGGGAGTAGCGGGAGGAAGGTACAATGAGCAGTTCTTC. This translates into CATGVAGGRYNEQFF.

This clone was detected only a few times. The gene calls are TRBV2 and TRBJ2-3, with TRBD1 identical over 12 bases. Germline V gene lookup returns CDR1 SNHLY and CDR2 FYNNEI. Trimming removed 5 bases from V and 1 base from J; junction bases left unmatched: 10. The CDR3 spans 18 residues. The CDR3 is CASSFGTGGVLGTDTQYF. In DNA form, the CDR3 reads TGTGCCAGCAGTTTCGGGACAGGGGGCGTTTTAGGCACAGATACGCAGTATTTT. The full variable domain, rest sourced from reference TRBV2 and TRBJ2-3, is EPEVTQTPSHQVTQMGQEVILRCVPISNHLYFYWYRQILGQKVEFLVSFYNNEISEKSEIFDDQFSVERPDGSNFTLKIRSTKLEDSAMYFCASSFGTGGVLGTDTQYFGPGTRLTVL.

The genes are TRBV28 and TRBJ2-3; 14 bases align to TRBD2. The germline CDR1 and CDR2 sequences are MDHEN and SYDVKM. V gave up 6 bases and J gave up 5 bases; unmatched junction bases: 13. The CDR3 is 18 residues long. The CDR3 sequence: CASRRPGLAGAAGDTQYF. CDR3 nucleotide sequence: TGTGCCAGCAGAAGACCGGGACTAGCGGGAGCAGCCGGAGATACGCAGTATTTT.

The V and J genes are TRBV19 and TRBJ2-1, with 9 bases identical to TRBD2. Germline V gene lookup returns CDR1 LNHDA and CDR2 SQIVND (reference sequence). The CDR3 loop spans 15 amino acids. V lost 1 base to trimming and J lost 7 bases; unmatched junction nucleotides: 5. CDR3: CASSIGTSGLNEQFF. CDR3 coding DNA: TGTGCCAGTAGTATAGGTACTAGCGGGCTAAATGAGCAGTTCTTC.

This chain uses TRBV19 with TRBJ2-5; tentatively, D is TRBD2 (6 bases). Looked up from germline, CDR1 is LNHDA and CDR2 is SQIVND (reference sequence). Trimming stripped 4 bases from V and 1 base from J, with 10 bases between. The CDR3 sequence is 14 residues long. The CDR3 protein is CASSRGDFQETQYF. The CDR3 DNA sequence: TGTGCCAGTAGTAGGGGGGACTTCCAAGAGACCCAGTACTTC.

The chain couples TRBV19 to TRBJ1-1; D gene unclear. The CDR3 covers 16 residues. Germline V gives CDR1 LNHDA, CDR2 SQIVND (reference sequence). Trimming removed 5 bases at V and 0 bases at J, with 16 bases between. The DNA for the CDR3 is TGTGCCAGTAGTGCAGGAGGGATACTTATGAACACTGAAGCTTTCTTT. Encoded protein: CASSAGGILMNTEAFF. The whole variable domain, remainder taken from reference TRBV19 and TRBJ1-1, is DGGITQSPKYLFRKEGQNVTLSCEQNLNHDAMYWYRQDPGQGLRLIYYSQIVNDFQKGDIAEGYSVSREKKESFPLTVTSAQKNPTAFYLCASSAGGILMNTEAFFGQGTRLTVV.

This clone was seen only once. Written as DNA, the CDR3 is TGTGCCAGCAGCTTCCGGACAGGCACAGATACGCAGTATTTT. This codes for CASSFRTGTDTQYF. The chain recombines TRBV7-2 with TRBJ2-3; D is perhaps TRBD1 (6 bases). Germline CDR1 SGHTA, CDR2 FQGNSA. The CDR3 loop spans 14 amino acids. V dropped 3 bases and J dropped 1 base, with 8 bases sitting between them.

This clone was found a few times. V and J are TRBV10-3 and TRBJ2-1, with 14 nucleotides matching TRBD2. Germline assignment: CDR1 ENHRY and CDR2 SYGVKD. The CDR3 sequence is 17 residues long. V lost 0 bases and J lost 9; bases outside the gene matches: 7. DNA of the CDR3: TGTGCCATCAGTGAGTCGATCGGGACTAGCGGGAGCATTGAGCAGTTCTTC. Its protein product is CAISESIGTSGSIEQFF.

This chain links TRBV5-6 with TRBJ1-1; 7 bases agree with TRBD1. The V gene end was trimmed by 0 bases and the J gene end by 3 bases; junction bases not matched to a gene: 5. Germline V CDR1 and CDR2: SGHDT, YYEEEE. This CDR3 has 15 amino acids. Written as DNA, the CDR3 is TGTGCCAGCAGCTTGGGTAGGACAGGCTACACTGAAGCTTTCTTT. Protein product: CASSLGRTGYTEAFF.

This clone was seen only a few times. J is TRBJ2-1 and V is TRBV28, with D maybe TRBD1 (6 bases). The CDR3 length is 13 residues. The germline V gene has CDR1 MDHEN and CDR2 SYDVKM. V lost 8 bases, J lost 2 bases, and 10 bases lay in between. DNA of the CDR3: TGTGCCAGCGAGGGGGTCACCTACAATGAGCAGTTCTTC. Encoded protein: CASEGVTYNEQFF. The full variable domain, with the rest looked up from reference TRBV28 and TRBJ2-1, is DVKVTQSSRYLVKRTGEKVFLECVQDMDHENMFWYRQDPGLGLRLIYFSYDVKMKEKGDIPEGYSVSREKKERFSLILESASTNQTSMYLCASEGVTYNEQFFGPGTRLTVL.

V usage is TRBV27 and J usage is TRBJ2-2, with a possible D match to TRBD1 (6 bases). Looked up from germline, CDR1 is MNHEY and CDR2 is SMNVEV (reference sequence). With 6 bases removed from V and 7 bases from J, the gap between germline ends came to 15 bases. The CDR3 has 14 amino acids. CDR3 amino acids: CASRIILGGGELFF. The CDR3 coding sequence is TGTGCCAGCAGAATAATACTAGGGGGCGGGGAGCTGTTTTTT.

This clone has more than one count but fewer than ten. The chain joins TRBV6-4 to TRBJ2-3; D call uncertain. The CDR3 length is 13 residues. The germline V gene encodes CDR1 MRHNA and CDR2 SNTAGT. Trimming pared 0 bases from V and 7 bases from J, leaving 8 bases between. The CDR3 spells CASSDSERNTQYF. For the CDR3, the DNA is TGTGCCAGCAGTGACTCTGAGCGTAATACGCAGTATTTT.

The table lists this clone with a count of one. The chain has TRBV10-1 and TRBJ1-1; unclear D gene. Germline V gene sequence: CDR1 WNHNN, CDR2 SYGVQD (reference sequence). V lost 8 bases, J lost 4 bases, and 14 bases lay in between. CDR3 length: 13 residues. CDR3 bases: TGCGCCAGCCGACCGGAGTCGGGCACTGAAGCTTTCTTT. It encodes CASRPESGTEAFF.

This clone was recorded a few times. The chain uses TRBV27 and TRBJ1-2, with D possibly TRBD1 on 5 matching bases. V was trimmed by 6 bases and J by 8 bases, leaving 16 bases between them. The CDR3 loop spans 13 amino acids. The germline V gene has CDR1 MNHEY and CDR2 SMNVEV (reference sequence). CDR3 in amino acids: CASSLGPGEGYTF. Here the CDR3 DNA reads TGTGCCAGCAGCTTAGGACCGGGGGAGGGCTACACCTTC.

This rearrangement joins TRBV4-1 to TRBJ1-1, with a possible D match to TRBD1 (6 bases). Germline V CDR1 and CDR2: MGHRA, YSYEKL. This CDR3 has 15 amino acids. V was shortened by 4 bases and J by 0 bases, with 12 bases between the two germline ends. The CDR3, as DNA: TGCGCCAGCAGCCTCGGACAGACCATGAACACTGAAGCTTTCTTT. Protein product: CASSLGQTMNTEAFF.

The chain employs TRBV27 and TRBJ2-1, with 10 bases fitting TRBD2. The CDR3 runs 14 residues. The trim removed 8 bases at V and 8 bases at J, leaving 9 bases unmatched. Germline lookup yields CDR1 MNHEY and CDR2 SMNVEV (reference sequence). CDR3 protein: CASYPKREGYEQFF. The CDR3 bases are TGTGCCAGCTACCCTAAGCGGGAGGGCTATGAGCAGTTCTTC.

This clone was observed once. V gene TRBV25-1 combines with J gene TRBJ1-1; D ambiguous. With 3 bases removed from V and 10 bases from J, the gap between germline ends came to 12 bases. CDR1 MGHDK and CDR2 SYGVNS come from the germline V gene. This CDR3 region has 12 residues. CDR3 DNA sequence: TGTGCCAGCAGTGACCTCAGCCGAGGAGCTTTCTTT. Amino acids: CASSDLSRGAFF.